The 30 T cell receptor beta chains below come from one sample, sequenced in a study of Graves' ophthalmopathy and Graves' hyperthyroidism. For repertoire sequencing, the TCR beta CDR3 regions were amplified from RNA transcripts. Second-round multiplex PCR followed a first-round RT-PCR using HTBI primers. TCRdb called the multiplex PCR reads again in MiXCR, with one record for every CDR3 protein. The table records roughly 610,000 distinct CDR3 sequences, 20% to 25% of them present only once. The specimen was peripheral blood. Receptors were obtained from a woman between 18 and 30 years old with stable Graves' hyperthyroidism. Some clones in this sample may be carry-over from other donors' samples.

Note on this clonotype: Just one base apart from a much larger clone, this may be a read error. This chain links TRBV6-5 with TRBJ1-3, with a weak D call TRBD1 (6 bases). The germline V gene encodes CDR1 MNHEY and CDR2 SVGAGI. The CDR3 covers 16 residues. In DNA form, the CDR3 reads TGTGCCAGCAGTTACTCGAATTCCCTAGGGGGAAACACCATATGTTTT. Its translation: CASSYSNSLGGNTICF.

This clonotype showed up just a few times. The CDR3 loop is CASSLWGASQPQHF. CDR3 in DNA: TGTGCCAGCAGTTTATGGGGGGCGTCACAGCCCCAGCATTTT. This chain uses TRBV28 with TRBJ1-5; D may be TRBD1 (6 bases). Trimming took 0 bases from V and 7 from J, leaving 10 bases between them. There are 14 residues in the CDR3. Germline CDR1 and CDR2: MDHEN and SYDVKM. Supplemented by reference TRBV28 and TRBJ1-5, the full variable domain reads DVKVTQSSRYLVKRTGEKVFLECVQDMDHENMFWYRQDPGLGLRLIYFSYDVKMKEKGDIPEGYSVSREKKERFSLILESASTNQTSMYLCASSLWGASQPQHFGDGTRLSIL.

This clonotype was observed many times. The rearrangement joins TRBV28 to TRBJ1-1, with D possibly being TRBD1 (5 bases). Germline lookup yields CDR1 MDHEN and CDR2 SYDVKM. The CDR3 is made up of 17 amino acids. Trimming removed 7 bases at V and 6 bases at J, with 27 bases between. The CDR3: CASNTPGAPTLRAEAFF. The CDR3 DNA is TGTGCCAGCAACACCCCCGGGGCGCCAACGCTGAGGGCTGAAGCTTTCTTT. The variable domain in full, with the rest retrieved from reference TRBV28 and TRBJ1-1, is DVKVTQSSRYLVKRTGEKVFLECVQDMDHENMFWYRQDPGLGLRLIYFSYDVKMKEKGDIPEGYSVSREKKERFSLILESASTNQTSMYLCASNTPGAPTLRAEAFFGQGTRLTVV.

This chain joins TRBV7-3 and TRBJ2-2, with 9 bases matching TRBD2. V lost 5 bases and J lost 4; bases outside the gene matches: 11. This CDR3 spans 17 amino acids. Per germline, CDR1 SGHTA and CDR2 FQGTGA. CDR3 in amino acids: CASSPTSGYAGTGELFF. For the CDR3, the DNA is TGTGCCAGCAGCCCGACTAGCGGATACGCGGGCACCGGGGAGCTGTTTTTT. Drawing the rest from reference TRBV7-3 and TRBJ2-2, the complete variable domain is GAGVSQTPSNKVTEKGKYVELRCDPISGHTALYWYRQSLGQGPEFLIYFQGTGAADDSGLPNDRFFAVRPEGSVSTLKIQRTERGDSAVYLCASSPTSGYAGTGELFFGEGSRLTVL.

The table lists this clonotype with many counts. J is TRBJ2-7 and V is TRBV6-2 or TRBV6-3, with TRBD2 matching over 13 bases. The CDR3 is 15 residues long. The J segment lost 6 bases and the V segment lost 6 bases, leaving 8 bases of the junction unmatched. Germline-derived CDR1 and CDR2 are MNHEY and SVGEGT. CDR3 DNA sequence: TGTGCCAGCAGCTTCGGACTAGCGGGGGTTTCCGAGCAGTACTTC. This translates into CASSFGLAGVSEQYF.

CDR3: CAWTIGGRSYEQYF. CDR3 in DNA: TGTGCCTGGACTATCGGCGGGAGGTCCTACGAGCAGTACTTC. The chain recombines TRBV30 with TRBJ2-7; 8 bases line up with TRBD2. Germline-derived CDR1 and CDR2 are GTSNPN and SVGIG (reference sequence). The CDR3 loop spans 14 amino acids. The V segment lost 4 bases and the J segment 1 base; nucleotides outside the gene matches: 6.

The sample holds many counts of this clonotype. This chain joins TRBV6-5 and TRBJ1-1; possible D gene TRBD1, 5 bases. CDR3 length: 16 residues. Trimming took 0 bases from V and 0 from J, leaving 11 bases between them. Per the germline V gene, CDR1 is MNHEY and CDR2 is SVGAGI. The CDR3 protein is CASSYSPGTLNTEAFF. CDR3 bases: TGTGCCAGCAGTTACTCACCCGGGACCTTGAACACTGAAGCTTTCTTT.

There are many counts of this clonotype. The V gene is TRBV25-1, the J gene TRBJ1-1, with D maybe TRBD1 (5 bases). The CDR3 spans 13 residues. From germline, CDR1 is MGHDK and CDR2 SYGVNS. V lost 2 bases, J lost 6 bases, and 10 bases lay in between. The CDR3 region has the DNA TGTGCCAGCAGTGAACATCGGGGGGCTGAAGCTTTCTTT. The encoded protein is CASSEHRGAEAFF.

This clonotype appeared a few times. For the CDR3, the DNA is TGTGCCAGCAGTCCCGTCGCGAACACCGGGGAGCTGTTTTTT. Translated: CASSPVANTGELFF. This chain connects TRBV7-6 to TRBJ2-2; D gene uncertain. The ends were cut back, 6 bases at V and 0 bases at J, with 8 bases in the middle. This CDR3 has 14 amino acids. CDR1 is SGHVS and CDR2 is FNYEAQ in the germline V gene.

This clonotype has at least ten counts. The chain combines TRBV4-1 with TRBJ1-5, with unresolved D. Germline assignment: CDR1 MGHRA and CDR2 YSYEKL. The CDR3 sequence is 16 residues long. V was clipped by 1 base and J by 4 bases, with 14 bases between them. Here the CDR3 DNA reads TGCGCCAGCAGCCAAGGTGACACCCGGCTGAATCAGCCCCAGCATTTT. Protein sequence: CASSQGDTRLNQPQHF.

At least ten counts were recorded for this clonotype. The chain employs TRBV20-1 and TRBJ1-1, with 7 bases lining up with TRBD1. CDR1 is DFQATT and CDR2 is SNEGSKA in the germline V gene (reference sequence). Trimming at V came to 5 bases and at J to 2 bases, leaving 8 bases not matched to a gene. The CDR3 consists of 14 residues. Here the CDR3 reads CSAPPGTANTEAFF. As DNA, the CDR3 is TGCAGTGCTCCTCCCGGGACAGCTAACACTGAAGCTTTCTTT.

This clonotype was recorded many times. The V gene is TRBV5-6, the J gene TRBJ2-7, with 7 bases matching TRBD2. The V gene end was trimmed by 4 bases and the J gene end by 7 bases; junction bases not matched to a gene: 11. CDR3 length equals 14 residues. Germline assignment: CDR1 SGHDT and CDR2 YYEEEE. CDR3 loop: CASSTGAGVEEQYF. In nucleotides, the CDR3 is TGTGCCAGCAGCACCGGCGCGGGAGTAGAAGAGCAGTACTTC. The full variable domain, in which reference TRBV5-6 and TRBJ2-7 provide the parts outside the CDR3, is DAGVTQSPTHLIKTRGQQVTLRCSPKSGHDTVSWYQQALGQGPQFIFQYYEEEERQRGNFPDRFSGHQFPNYSSELNVNALLLGDSALYLCASSTGAGVEEQYFGPGTRLTVT.

This clonotype was detected many times. The chain is built from TRBV6-1 and TRBJ1-1; D uncertain. Looked up from germline, CDR1 is MNHNS and CDR2 is SASEGT. V shed 7 bases and J shed 5 bases, with 17 bases lying between them. This CDR3 is built from 14 residues. The CDR3 DNA sequence: TGTGCCAGCAACATGGCGGTGGCTGGGACTGAAGCTTTCTTT. Translated: CASNMAVAGTEAFF.

This clonotype showed up many times. The chain joins TRBV29-1 to TRBJ1-1, with TRBD1 identical over 7 bases. The germline CDR1 and CDR2 sequences are SQVTM and ANQGSEA. The CDR3 consists of 14 residues. V dropped 3 bases and J dropped 1; count of bases not matched to a gene: 5. The CDR3 DNA reads as TGCAGCGTTGAGAACAGGGGAAAGAACACTGAAGCTTTCTTT. Protein product: CSVENRGKNTEAFF.

At least ten counts were recorded for this clonotype. DNA for the CDR3: TGCAGTGCTAGATTTGCCCTCGGGGCCACACACGCAGATACGCAGTATTTT. Its protein product is CSARFALGATHADTQYF. The gene calls are TRBV20-1 and TRBJ2-3; D may match TRBD1 or TRBD2 (5 bases each). Germline V gene data show CDR1 as DFQATT and CDR2 as SNEGSKA (reference sequence). Trimming pared 2 bases from V and 4 bases from J, leaving 22 bases between. This CDR3 is 17 amino acids long.

Regarding this clonotype: Possible read error: a much larger clone is one base away. The chain links TRBV28 to TRBJ2-7; weak D call: TRBD1 (6 bases). In germline, CDR1 is MDHEN, CDR2 SYDVKM. The CDR3 is 15 residues long. Here the CDR3 DNA reads TGTGCCAGCAATTCTGTAACAGGGTTTCCCTACGAGCACTACTTC. It translates to CASNSVTGFPYEHYF. Based on the CDR3 plus reference TRBV28 and TRBJ2-7, the full variable domain is DVKVTQSSRYLVKRTGEKVFLECVQDMDHENMFWYRQDPGLGLRLIYFSYDVKMKEKGDIPEGYSVSREKKERFSLILESASTNQTSMYLCASNSVTGFPYEHYFGPGTRLTVT.

The genes are TRBV12-3 or TRBV12-4 and TRBJ1-2; 8 nucleotides align to TRBD1. The V gene end was trimmed by 5 bases and the J gene end by 8 bases; junction bases not matched to a gene: 16. The CDR3 runs to 16 residues. CDR3 nucleotide sequence: TGTGCCAGCAGTCCCTCCGGGACAGGACGCGCTGACGGCTACACCTTC. Encoded protein: CASSPSGTGRADGYTF.

The chain is built from TRBV2 and TRBJ2-5; 14 bases are shared with TRBD2. V was pared by 10 bases and J by 1 base, with 8 bases of the junction left unmatched. Germline V gene lookup returns CDR1 SNHLY and CDR2 FYNNEI. The CDR3 totals 16 residues. In DNA, the CDR3 is TGTGCCATTACGGGACTAGCGGGGGATGCCCAAGAGACCCAGTACTTC. Protein product: CAITGLAGDAQETQYF.

This clonotype was recorded many times. The V call is TRBV28, the J call TRBJ1-1; 7 nucleotides line up with TRBD1. Germline CDR1 reads MDHEN; CDR2 reads SYDVKM. The trim removed 5 bases at V and 10 bases at J, leaving 7 bases unmatched. The CDR3 spans 12 residues. CDR3 region: CASSPTGQRAFF. The CDR3 region has the DNA TGTGCCAGCAGTCCGACAGGGCAGAGAGCTTTCTTT.

Only a few counts were recorded for this clonotype. This rearrangement joins TRBV20-1 to TRBJ2-7, with TRBD2 matching over 12 bases. Germline V gene sequence: CDR1 DFQATT, CDR2 SNEGSKA (reference sequence). This CDR3 is 15 amino acids long. V dropped 6 bases and J dropped 4; count of bases not matched to a gene: 10. CDR3: CSAGAGLAGRYEQYF. As DNA, the CDR3 is TGCAGTGCCGGAGCGGGACTAGCGGGCCGGTACGAGCAGTACTTC.

This clonotype was found once. V and J are TRBV30 and TRBJ1-1; tentative D call: TRBD1 (5 bases). Trimming stripped 0 bases from V and 8 bases from J, with 16 bases between. The CDR3 spans 14 residues. CDR1 and CDR2 from the germline V gene are GTSNPN and SVGIG (reference sequence). CDR3 in DNA: TGTGCCTGGAGTGTACAAGCCCTGGGGACGGAAGCTTTCTTT. This sequence encodes CAWSVQALGTEAFF.

This clonotype was seen at least ten times. V is TRBV6-5 and J is TRBJ2-7; 8 nucleotides align to TRBD1. The V segment lost 4 bases and the J segment 3 bases; nucleotides outside the gene matches: 8. CDR1 MNHEY and CDR2 SVGAGI come from the germline V gene. This CDR3 has 15 amino acids. CDR3 residues: CASSSRTGSGYEQYF. CDR3 nucleotides: TGTGCCAGCAGTTCCCGGACAGGGTCAGGCTACGAGCAGTACTTC.

The chain links TRBV19 to TRBJ2-7, with 7 bases that match TRBD1. Trimming took 8 bases from V and 3 from J; bases not matched to a gene: 7. The germline CDR1 and CDR2 sequences are LNHDA and SQIVND (reference sequence). The CDR3 spans 13 residues. This CDR3 is CASGDSEFYEQYF. Here the CDR3 DNA reads TGTGCCAGTGGGGACAGCGAATTCTACGAGCAGTACTTC.

This clonotype was recorded at least ten times. This chain uses TRBV2 with TRBJ2-7; no firm D call. V was trimmed by 3 bases and J by 5 bases, leaving 11 bases between them. This CDR3 spans 13 amino acids. Germline V gene data show CDR1 as SNHLY and CDR2 as FYNNEI. CDR3 in amino acids: CASSDGVRDEQYF. The CDR3 nucleotides read TGTGCCAGCAGTGACGGCGTTCGGGACGAGCAGTACTTC.

As for this clonotype: This could be a read error, since a much larger clone is one nucleotide away. Because the CDR3 is missing its conserved closing phenylalanine or tryptophan, this is likely a read error. This CDR3 reads CAWRGGSGNTIYY. DNA for the CDR3: TGTGCCTGGAGGGGGGGCTCTGGAAACACCATATATTAT. The chain carries TRBV30 and TRBJ1-3; D is possibly TRBD1 (5 bases). Germline assignment: CDR1 GTSNPN and CDR2 SVGIG (reference sequence). V lost 3 bases to trimming and J lost 0 bases, with 6 bases between them. The CDR3 has 13 amino acids.

V is TRBV19 and J is TRBJ2-4; 9 positions match TRBD2. V gave up 0 bases and J gave up 6 bases; unmatched junction bases: 12. This CDR3 region has 18 residues. Germline V CDR1 and CDR2: LNHDA, SQIVND (reference sequence). The CDR3 sequence: CASSIDAAGGIKINIQYF. CDR3 coding DNA: TGTGCCAGTAGTATAGATGCAGCGGGGGGAATAAAAATAAACATTCAGTACTTC.

The chain couples TRBV6-4 to TRBJ2-5; 7 bases are a match to TRBD2. Germline CDR1 reads MRHNA; CDR2 reads SNTAGT. The CDR3 extends over 14 amino acids. V was clipped by 6 bases and J by 4 bases; unmatched bases: 8. CDR3 bases: TGTGCCAGCAGCTCCCGAGCTAGCGGAGAGACCCAGTACTTC. Its protein product is CASSSRASGETQYF.

The V gene is TRBV5-1, the J gene TRBJ1-1; D might be TRBD1 (5 bases). Trimming shortened V by 1 base and J by 3 bases, and 13 bases separated the two germline ends. Per the germline V gene, CDR1 is SGHRS and CDR2 is YFSETQ. This CDR3 is 15 amino acids long. The CDR3 loop reads CASSLLRAGDTEAFF. In DNA form, the CDR3 reads TGCGCCAGCAGCTTGCTCAGGGCGGGGGACACTGAAGCTTTCTTT.

This clonotype has ten or more counts. The J gene is TRBJ2-7, the V gene TRBV24-1; possible D gene TRBD1, 5 bases. Germline CDR1 KGHDR, CDR2 SFDVKD. The CDR3 is 15 amino acids. The V end was cut by 7 bases, the J end by 2 bases, with 17 bases between. The CDR3 sequence: CATSWPRFRAYEQYF. DNA for the CDR3: TGTGCCACCAGCTGGCCGCGGTTCAGGGCCTACGAGCAGTACTTC.

J is TRBJ1-1 and V is TRBV3-1; perhaps TRBD1 as D (6 bases). Trimming took off 0 bases at V and 4 bases at J, with 18 bases between the two ends. The CDR3 has 17 residues. Germline assignment: CDR1 LGHDT and CDR2 YNNKEL (reference sequence). CDR3: CASSQEPGGAFGTEAFF. For the CDR3, the DNA is TGTGCCAGCAGCCAAGAACCCGGGGGCGCCTTCGGCACTGAAGCTTTCTTT. Variable domain in full (rest from reference TRBV3-1 and TRBJ1-1): DTAVSQTPKYLVTQMGNDKSIKCEQNLGHDTMYWYKQDSKKFLKIMFSYNNKELIINETVPNRFSPKSPDKAHLNLHINSLELGDSAVYFCASSQEPGGAFGTEAFFGQGTRLTVV.